This TCR beta chain came from a study of CD4 T cells in relation to SARS-CoV-2 and coronaviruses. Unexposed donor CD4+ T cells date from about 2011-2018, before the COVID-19 pandemic. CD4+ T cells were isolated from the cells after around 10 days of culture. Clones were read by immunoSEQ multiplex PCR, and TCRdb kept only the in-frame ones, dropping some. The table shows about 15,000 clones, with 78% occurring only once. Details on this clone: Its antigen is not identified.

J gave up 3 bases and V 2 bases, and 6 bases lay outside the gene matches. CDR1 is SGHRS, CDR2 YFSETQ, per germline. The CDR3 length is 15 residues. The chain carries TRBV5-1 and TRBJ1-2; 8 bases are a match to TRBD1. The TCR sequence derives from a human donor in good health. Sequencing was performed on CD4+ T cells from PBMCs, cultured in vitro. As DNA, the CDR3 is TGCGCCAGCAGCTTCCGGGACAGGACCGACTATGGCTACACCTTC. This codes for CASSFRDRTDYGYTF.